The rows below give T cell receptor beta chains drawn from one sample of a study of metastatic and nonmetastatic thyroid tumors. TCRdb called clones again from the PCR reads with MiXCR. The table records roughly 39,000 clones, about 45% of them present only once. The sample comprised tumor tissue. These receptor sequences come from a male donor with papillary thyroid cancer or a benign thyroid nodule (not recorded which). Some clones in this sample may be carry-over from other donors' samples. The CDR3 runs from the conserved cysteine through the conserved F or W. The D gene is left open where the match is weak. Size values are once, few and many counts, or a class for expanded clones, and some rows have none.

v_gene: TRBV6-2/TRBV6-3; d_gene: TRBD1; j_gene: TRBJ2-3; abundance: NA; CDR3aa: CASSLPGQPSTDTQYF; CDR3nt: TGTGCCAGCAGTTTGCCGGGACAGCCTAGCACAGATACGCAGTATTTT
v_gene: TRBV5-1; d_gene: NA; j_gene: TRBJ2-2; abundance: NA; CDR3aa: CASSLTGSNTGELFF; CDR3nt: TGCGCCAGCAGCTTGACAGGGTCGAACACCGGGGAGCTGTTTTTT
v_gene: TRBV20-1; d_gene: NA; j_gene: TRBJ2-7; abundance: NA; CDR3aa: CSARVYQDEQYF; CDR3nt: TGCAGTGCTAGAGTATACCAGGACGAGCAGTACTTC
v_gene: TRBV30; d_gene: TRBD1; j_gene: TRBJ1-2; abundance: NA; CDR3aa: CAGTGVPYGYTF; CDR3nt: TGTGCCGGGACAGGAGTACCCTATGGCTACACCTTC
v_gene: TRBV28; d_gene: NA; j_gene: TRBJ2-5; abundance: NA; CDR3aa: CASSPAASPPRETQYF; CDR3nt: TGTGCCAGCAGTCCTGCGGCGTCCCCTCCGAGGGAGACCCAGTACTTC
v_gene: TRBV11-3; d_gene: NA; j_gene: TRBJ2-1; abundance: NA; CDR3aa: CASSLAIANNEQFF; CDR3nt: TGTGCCAGCAGCCTGGCGATAGCGAACAATGAGCAGTTCTTC
v_gene: TRBV2; d_gene: NA; j_gene: TRBJ2-2; abundance: NA; CDR3aa: CASRAEKLKTGELFF; CDR3nt: TGTGCCAGCAGGGCGGAGAAATTGAAAACCGGGGAGCTGTTTTTT
v_gene: TRBV20-1; d_gene: NA; j_gene: TRBJ2-1; abundance: NA; CDR3aa: CSARATDFRAGWVF; CDR3nt: TGCAGTGCTAGGGCCACAGATTTCCGGGCTGGATGGGTCTTC
v_gene: TRBV11-2; d_gene: TRBD2; j_gene: TRBJ2-1; abundance: few; CDR3aa: CASSPSGEGVNEQFF; CDR3nt: TGTGCCAGCAGCCCCTCGGGGGAGGGAGTCAATGAGCAGTTCTTC
v_gene: TRBV3-1; d_gene: NA; j_gene: TRBJ1-6; abundance: NA; CDR3aa: CASSQVGGSSPLHF; CDR3nt: TGTGCCAGCAGCCAAGTGGGGGGAAGTTCACCCCTCCACTTT
v_gene: TRBV5-1; d_gene: NA; j_gene: TRBJ2-3; abundance: NA; CDR3aa: CASSLGSSTDTQYF; CDR3nt: TGCGCCAGCAGCTTGGGGTCTAGCACAGATACGCAGTATTTT
v_gene: TRBV7-6; d_gene: NA; j_gene: TRBJ2-7; abundance: NA; CDR3aa: CASSPAAGFSYEQYF; CDR3nt: TGTGCCAGCAGCCCCGCCGCAGGCTTCTCCTACGAGCAGTACTTC
v_gene: TRBV6-1; d_gene: NA; j_gene: TRBJ2-2; abundance: NA; CDR3aa: CASSPLVHSTGDLFF; CDR3nt: TGTGCCAGCAGTCCCCTAGTCCACTCCACCGGGGATCTGTTTTTT
v_gene: TRBV18; d_gene: TRBD1; j_gene: TRBJ1-1; abundance: NA; CDR3aa: CASSPSSGQSTEAFF; CDR3nt: TGTGCCAGCTCACCCTCCTCGGGACAGTCGACTGAAGCTTTCTTT
v_gene: TRBV5-1; d_gene: NA; j_gene: TRBJ2-7; abundance: NA; CDR3aa: CASSLGHREDEQYF; CDR3nt: TGCGCCAGCAGCTTGGGTCACAGGGAGGACGAGCAGTACTTC
v_gene: TRBV29-1; d_gene: NA; j_gene: TRBJ1-2; abundance: few; CDR3aa: CSVDGLGSTPNYGYTF; CDR3nt: TGCAGCGTTGACGGCCTCGGCAGCACCCCTAACTATGGCTACACCTTC
v_gene: TRBV4-1; d_gene: NA; j_gene: TRBJ1-2; abundance: NA; CDR3aa: CASSQAQTDYGYTF; CDR3nt: TGCGCCAGCAGCCAAGCACAGACTGACTATGGCTACACCTTC
v_gene: TRBV24-1; d_gene: NA; j_gene: TRBJ2-2; abundance: few; CDR3aa: CATSDRGLNTGELFF; CDR3nt: TGTGCCACCAGTGACAGGGGCCTGAACACCGGGGAGCTGTTTTTT
v_gene: TRBV19; d_gene: NA; j_gene: TRBJ2-7; abundance: few; CDR3aa: CASSISQDIIYEQYF; CDR3nt: TGTGCCAGTAGTATAAGTCAGGACATTATCTACGAGCAGTACTTC
v_gene: TRBV2; d_gene: NA; j_gene: TRBJ2-5; abundance: few; CDR3aa: CASRGGQETQYF; CDR3nt: TGTGCCAGCAGAGGGGGGCAAGAGACCCAGTACTTC
v_gene: TRBV12-3/TRBV12-4; d_gene: NA; j_gene: TRBJ1-2; abundance: few; CDR3aa: CASSLRTDFYGYTF; CDR3nt: TGTGCCAGCAGTTTAAGGACAGACTTCTATGGCTACACCTTC
v_gene: TRBV20-1; d_gene: NA; j_gene: TRBJ1-5; abundance: once; CDR3aa: CSARDRRGKTNQPQHF; CDR3nt: TGCAGTGCTAGAGATCGGCGGGGGAAGACCAATCAGCCCCAGCATTTT
v_gene: TRBV4-2; d_gene: NA; j_gene: TRBJ2-1; abundance: NA; CDR3aa: CASSQDGPSEPNEQFF; CDR3nt: TGTGCCAGCAGCCAAGATGGACCTAGCGAGCCCAATGAGCAGTTCTTC
v_gene: TRBV25-1; d_gene: TRBD2; j_gene: TRBJ2-3; abundance: NA; CDR3aa: CASSERGLAGGRITDTQYF; CDR3nt: TGTGCCAGCAGTGAGCGGGGACTAGCGGGAGGGCGGATCACAGATACGCAGTATTTT
v_gene: TRBV20-1; d_gene: TRBD2; j_gene: TRBJ2-1; abundance: NA; CDR3aa: CSARGGIAGEAGEQFF; CDR3nt: TGCAGTGCTAGGGGGGGAATAGCGGGAGAGGCCGGTGAGCAGTTCTTC
v_gene: TRBV12-3/TRBV12-4; d_gene: TRBD1; j_gene: TRBJ2-1; abundance: NA; CDR3aa: CASSFARGLGNEQFF; CDR3nt: TGTGCCAGCAGTTTTGCTAGGGGGCTTGGCAATGAGCAGTTCTTC
v_gene: TRBV20-1; d_gene: NA; j_gene: TRBJ1-1; abundance: NA; CDR3aa: CSARVSRKVNTEAFF; CDR3nt: TGCAGTGCTAGAGTTAGTAGAAAGGTGAACACTGAAGCTTTCTTT
v_gene: TRBV4-3; d_gene: TRBD2; j_gene: TRBJ2-7; abundance: NA; CDR3aa: CASSQTLAGSSYEQYF; CDR3nt: TGCGCCAGCAGCCAGACCTTAGCGGGGAGCTCCTACGAGCAGTACTTC
v_gene: TRBV5-4; d_gene: NA; j_gene: TRBJ1-1; abundance: NA; CDR3aa: CASSLNSLRLNTEAFF; CDR3nt: TGTGCCAGCAGCTTGAACTCTTTGAGGCTTAACACTGAAGCTTTCTTT
v_gene: TRBV6-6; d_gene: TRBD2; j_gene: TRBJ2-1; abundance: few; CDR3aa: CASSYGTSGDDQFF; CDR3nt: TGTGCCAGCAGTTACGGGACTAGCGGCGATGATCAGTTCTTC
v_gene: TRBV5-1; d_gene: NA; j_gene: TRBJ2-7; abundance: few; CDR3aa: CASSLVGTYEQYF; CDR3nt: TGCGCCAGCAGCTTAGTCGGTACCTACGAGCAGTACTTC
v_gene: TRBV7-6; d_gene: NA; j_gene: TRBJ2-5; abundance: NA; CDR3aa: CASSTGTAGVETQYF; CDR3nt: TGTGCCAGCAGCACAGGGACGGCCGGGGTGGAGACCCAGTACTTC